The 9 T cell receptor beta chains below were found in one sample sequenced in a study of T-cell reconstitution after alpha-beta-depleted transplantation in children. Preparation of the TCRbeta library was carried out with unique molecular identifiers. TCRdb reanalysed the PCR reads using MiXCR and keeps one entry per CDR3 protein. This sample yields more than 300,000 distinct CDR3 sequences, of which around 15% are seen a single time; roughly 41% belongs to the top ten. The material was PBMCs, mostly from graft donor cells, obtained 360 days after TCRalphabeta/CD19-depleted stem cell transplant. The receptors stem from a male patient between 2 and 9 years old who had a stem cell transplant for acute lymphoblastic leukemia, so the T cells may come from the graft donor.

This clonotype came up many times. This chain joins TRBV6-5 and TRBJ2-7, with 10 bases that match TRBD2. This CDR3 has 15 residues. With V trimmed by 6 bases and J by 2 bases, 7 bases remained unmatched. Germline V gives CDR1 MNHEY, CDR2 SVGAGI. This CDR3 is CASSQWLAGAYEQYF. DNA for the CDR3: TGTGCCAGCAGCCAGTGGCTAGCGGGAGCCTACGAGCAGTACTTC.

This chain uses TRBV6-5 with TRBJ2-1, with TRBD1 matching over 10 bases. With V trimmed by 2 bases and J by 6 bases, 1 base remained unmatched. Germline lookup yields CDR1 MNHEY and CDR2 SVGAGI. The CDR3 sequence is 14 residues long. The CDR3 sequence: CASSYGDRGNEQFF. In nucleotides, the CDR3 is TGTGCCAGCAGTTACGGGGACAGGGGCAATGAGCAGTTCTTC.

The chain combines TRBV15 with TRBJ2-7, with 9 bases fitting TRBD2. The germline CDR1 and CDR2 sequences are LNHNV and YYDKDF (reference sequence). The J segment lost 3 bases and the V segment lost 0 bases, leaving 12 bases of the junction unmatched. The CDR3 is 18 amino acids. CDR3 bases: TGTGCCACCAGCAGAGATCTTGGGGGGACTAGCCGTTACTACGAGCAGTACTTC. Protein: CATSRDLGGTSRYYEQYF. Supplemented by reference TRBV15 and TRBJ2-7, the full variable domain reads DAMVIQNPRYQVTQFGKPVTLSCSQTLNHNVMYWYQQKSSQAPKLLFHYYDKDFNNEADTPDNFQSRRPNTSFCFLDIRSPGLGDTAMYLCATSRDLGGTSRYYEQYFGPGTRLTVT.

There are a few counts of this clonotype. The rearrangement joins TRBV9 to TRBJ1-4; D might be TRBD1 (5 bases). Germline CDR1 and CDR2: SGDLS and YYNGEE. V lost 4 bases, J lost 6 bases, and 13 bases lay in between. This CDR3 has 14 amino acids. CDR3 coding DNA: TGTGCCAGCAGCCTTCGAGGGGTGGATGAAAAACTGTTTTTT. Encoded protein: CASSLRGVDEKLFF.

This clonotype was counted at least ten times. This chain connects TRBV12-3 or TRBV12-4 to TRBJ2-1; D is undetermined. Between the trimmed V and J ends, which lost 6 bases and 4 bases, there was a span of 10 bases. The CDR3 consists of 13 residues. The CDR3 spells CASSSFGYNEQFF. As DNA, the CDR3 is TGTGCCAGCAGCTCCTTTGGTTACAATGAGCAGTTCTTC.

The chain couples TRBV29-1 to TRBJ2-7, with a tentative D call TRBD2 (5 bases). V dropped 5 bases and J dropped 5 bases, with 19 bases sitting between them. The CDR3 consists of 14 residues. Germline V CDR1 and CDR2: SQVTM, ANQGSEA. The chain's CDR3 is CSVLVTDNGDEQYF. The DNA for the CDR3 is TGCAGCGTTCTCGTGACTGACAACGGGGACGAGCAGTACTTC.

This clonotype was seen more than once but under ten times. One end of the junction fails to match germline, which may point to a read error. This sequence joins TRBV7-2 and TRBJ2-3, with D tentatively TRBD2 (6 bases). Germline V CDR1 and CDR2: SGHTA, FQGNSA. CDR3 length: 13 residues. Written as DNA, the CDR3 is TGTGCCAGCAGCCTAGCGTGGACAGATACGCAGTATTTT. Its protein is CASSLAWTDTQYF. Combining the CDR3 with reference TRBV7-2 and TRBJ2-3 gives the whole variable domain GAGVSQSPSNKVTEKGKDVELRCDPISGHTALYWYRQSLGQGLEFLIYFQGNSAPDKSGLPSDRFSAERTGGSVSTLTIQRTQQEDSAVYLCASSLAWTDTQYFGPGTRLTVL.

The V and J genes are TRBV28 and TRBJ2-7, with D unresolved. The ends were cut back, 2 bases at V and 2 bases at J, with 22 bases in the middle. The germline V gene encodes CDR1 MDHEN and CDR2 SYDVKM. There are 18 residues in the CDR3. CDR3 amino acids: CASSLATEVNGNTYEQYF. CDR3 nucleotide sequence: TGTGCCAGCAGTTTAGCAACGGAAGTGAATGGGAATACCTACGAGCAGTACTTC.

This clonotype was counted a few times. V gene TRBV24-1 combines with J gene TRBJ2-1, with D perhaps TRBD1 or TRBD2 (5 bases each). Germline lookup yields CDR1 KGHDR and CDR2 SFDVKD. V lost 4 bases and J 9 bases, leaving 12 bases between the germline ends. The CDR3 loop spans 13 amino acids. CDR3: CATSDRDLGEQFF. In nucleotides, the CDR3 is TGTGCCACCAGTGACAGGGACCTCGGTGAGCAGTTCTTC.